This T cell receptor beta chain was identified in a study of Graves' ophthalmopathy and Graves' hyperthyroidism. Broader study findings: Most expanded clonotypes from thyroid (those above 0.001 frequency) were also found in blood.

Amplifying from RNA transcripts, the study obtained TCR beta CDR3 regions. HTBI primers were employed in first-round RT-PCR, then a second-round multiplex PCR followed. A single record per CDR3 protein comes from TCRdb applying MiXCR to the multiplex PCR reads. This table has fewer than 650,000 distinct CDR3 sequences, around a fifth appearing once. CDR1 and CDR2 from the germline V gene are GTSNPN and SVGIG (reference sequence). The germline V and J ends were trimmed by 4 bases and 4 bases, with 13 bases remaining between them. The CDR3 is 13 residues long. Pregnancy or lactation, uncontrolled infections and other autoimmune diseases were grounds for excluding patients. This clonotype showed up many times. Its antigen is not identified.

V gene TRBV30 combines with J gene TRBJ1-1; no firm D call. The receptor's source is a woman younger than 35 with stable Graves' hyperthyroidism. Some clones in this sample may be carry-over from other donors' samples. The sample was peripheral blood. The CDR3 region is CAWTGLGVTEAFF. In nucleotides, the CDR3 is TGTGCCTGGACGGGGTTAGGCGTCACTGAAGCTTTCTTT.